The following is a T cell receptor beta chain sequence with its context. Its antigen is not yet known. The record has no base qualities; no much larger clone is one base away. The data are from a study of OX40 agonist ivuxolimab in advanced cancers. About the full investigation: Ivuxolimab, which targeted the costimulatory receptor OX40 (CD134), was an agonistic, fully human IgG2 monoclonal antibody. Intravenous ivuxolimab was administered to patients every 2 weeks at six dose levels: 0.01, 0.1, 0.3, 1.5, 3 and 10 mg/kg. Of the roughly 51 dose-escalation patients, hepatocellular carcinoma was present in roughly 19, melanoma in roughly 15, renal cell carcinoma in 9 and head and neck cancer in 9. In the dose-escalation cohort, 70% to 85% of patients were male, and the mean age was roughly 60 years with a range of roughly 23 to 90. Patients were allowed to have had prior anti-PD-1, anti-PD-L1 or anti-CTLA-4 therapy, and less than 45% of the dose-escalation patients had previously received checkpoint inhibitors. Partial responses were achieved by three dose-escalation patients, of whom one had hepatocellular carcinoma and two had cutaneous melanoma. Peripheral TCRbeta sequencing aimed to test whether ivuxolimab altered TCR sequence diversity and caused clonal T-cell expansion. The paper reports the monotherapy dose-escalation portion (N of about 51 patients) of the phase I ivuxolimab trial. Points the paper makes about the study in general: Which antigens the clonally expanded peripheral T cells were specific for was not determined. On average, CD8+ T cells showed more expanded clones than CD4+ T cells after ivuxolimab. At doses from 0.1 to 3.0 mg/kg, clonal expansion was seen in both CD4+ and CD8+ blood T cells between baseline and week 6. Low levels of normalized T-cell clonal expansion were also shown by some nonresponding patients. In the 0.1-3.0 mg/kg groups, partial responders had among the lowest normalized peripheral clonal expansion, particularly in CD8+ T cells.

Genomic DNA was extracted from sorted cells for sequencing of the TCRbeta CDR3 region. The immunoSEQ Assay was used for sequencing of TCRbeta CDR3 regions. In TCRdb, the immuneACCESS table is reduced to in-frame sequences with V and J assigned. These tables do not hold every clone; where another copy was compared, an unresolved V gene accounts for under half, and the others remain unexplained. The sample table holds more than 80,000 clones, of which about 92% were seen once. Clones ranked in the top ten supply roughly 0.26% of the sample. Patients with autoimmune disease history or receiving systemic immunosuppression were excluded from the trial. In every dose cohort, peripheral blood was drawn for TCR sequencing at baseline, cycle 4 day 1, and cycle 7 day 1. The samples were taken from a phase I, first-in-human, multicenter, open-label dose-escalation trial of ivuxolimab. The trial enrolled adults with locally advanced or metastatic head and neck squamous cell, hepatocellular, melanoma or renal cell carcinoma. Before TCR sequencing, CD4+ T cells and CD8+ T cells from peripheral blood were sorted into separate populations.

The germline V gene (reference sequence) supplies CDR1 MNHEY and CDR2 SMNVEV. V trim: 6 bases; J trim: 3 bases; unmatched bases: 6. CDR3 length: 15 amino acids, cysteine to phenylalanine. This entry keeps only the CDR3 DNA: 45 bases, framed from base 1. The receptor chain draws on TRBV27 and TRBJ2-3, with 10 middle bases fitting TRBD2. This specimen was CD4+ or CD8+ T cells sorted from blood, taken in a trial of the OX40 agonist ivuxolimab. The clonotype originates from an adult with an advanced solid tumor such as melanoma, head and neck, liver or kidney cancer. The sequenced DNA: TGTGCCAGCAGCCGCGGACTAGCGGAGACAGATACGCAGTATTTT. It codes for CASSRGLAETDTQYF.